These T cell receptor beta chains were read from a single sample in a study of T cell responses to AZD1222 COVID-19 vaccine. Using immunoSEQ multiplex PCR, the repertoire was profiled, and TCRdb retains in-frame clones only, with some absent. The sample has about 200,000 clones; roughly nine tenths are singletons. The sample in question was peripheral blood, obtained 28 days after the second AZD1222 dose. The receptor set was obtained from an adult who received the AZD1222 COVID-19 vaccine. Each CDR3 is given with its conserved first and last residue. Fields, in order: V gene, J gene, clone size, D gene, CDR3 DNA, CDR3 protein. A D gene is named only where the DNA matches it firmly. Some rows mark clone size as missing; the rest say once, few, many or name a class of expanded clone.

v_gene: TRBV5-3; j_gene: TRBJ2-7; abundance: -; d_gene: -; CDR3nt: TGTGCCAGAAGCTTGGGGGGCCCCCCCTACGAGCAGTACTTC; CDR3aa: CARSLGGPPYEQYF
v_gene: TRBV7-2; j_gene: TRBJ2-1; abundance: -; d_gene: -; CDR3nt: TGTGCCAGCAGCTTAGTTCGTGAGACTAGAGAGTTCTTC; CDR3aa: CASSLVRETREFF
v_gene: TRBV4-3; j_gene: TRBJ1-6; abundance: -; d_gene: -; CDR3nt: TGCGCCAGCAGCCAAGAAGGAAATAATTCACCCCTCCACTTT; CDR3aa: CASSQEGNNSPLHF
v_gene: TRBV7-8; j_gene: TRBJ2-1; abundance: -; d_gene: -; CDR3nt: TGTGCCAGCAGCTTAAGGCTAGGGAGCCACAATGAGCAGTTCTTC; CDR3aa: CASSLRLGSHNEQFF
v_gene: TRBV3-1/TRBV3-2; j_gene: TRBJ1-3; abundance: -; d_gene: -; CDR3nt: TGTGCCAGCAGCCAAGGCGTTGGGGGACCTGGAAACACCATATATTTT; CDR3aa: CASSQGVGGPGNTIYF
v_gene: TRBV10-3; j_gene: TRBJ1-1; abundance: once; d_gene: -; CDR3nt: TGTGCCATCACCCTACAGCTTAACACTGAAGCTTTCTTT; CDR3aa: CAITLQLNTEAFF
v_gene: TRBV10-2; j_gene: TRBJ2-7; abundance: few; d_gene: TRBD1; CDR3nt: TGCGCCAGCAGTGACGGAATCAGGACAGGGTCCTTCGAGCAGTACTTC; CDR3aa: CASSDGIRTGSFEQYF
v_gene: TRBV28; j_gene: TRBJ1-2; abundance: few; d_gene: -; CDR3nt: TGTGCCAGCAGTCTCCTGTTGGGTGGCTACACCTTC; CDR3aa: CASSLLLGGYTF
v_gene: TRBV18; j_gene: TRBJ1-4; abundance: -; d_gene: -; CDR3nt: TGTGCCAGCTCATCAGGGATTAATGAAAAACTGTTTTTT; CDR3aa: CASSSGINEKLFF
v_gene: TRBV18; j_gene: TRBJ2-1; abundance: -; d_gene: TRBD2; CDR3nt: TGTGCCAGCTCTCCTGCTAGCGGGATTAACAATGAGCAGTTCTTC; CDR3aa: CASSPASGINNEQFF
v_gene: TRBV9; j_gene: TRBJ2-1; abundance: -; d_gene: -; CDR3nt: TGTGCCAGCAGCGTAGGACAGGGGCTAGCGGCCAATGAGCAGTTCTTC; CDR3aa: CASSVGQGLAANEQFF
v_gene: TRBV28; j_gene: TRBJ2-7; abundance: -; d_gene: TRBD1; CDR3nt: TGTGCCAGCACCACCACAGGGGCCCGAATGGGCGAGCAGTACTTC; CDR3aa: CASTTTGARMGEQYF
v_gene: TRBV11-1; j_gene: TRBJ2-5; abundance: -; d_gene: TRBD2; CDR3nt: TGTGCCAGCAGTGGGTCCCCGGGGACTAGCCGAGAGACCCAGTACTTC; CDR3aa: CASSGSPGTSRETQYF
v_gene: TRBV3-1/TRBV3-2; j_gene: TRBJ1-6; abundance: once; d_gene: -; CDR3nt: TGTGCCAGCAGGGATCGGACCGCAAATTCACCCCTCCACTTT; CDR3aa: CASRDRTANSPLHF
v_gene: TRBV3-1/TRBV3-2; j_gene: TRBJ2-7; abundance: -; d_gene: -; CDR3nt: TGTGCCAGCAGCCGAAACTACGAGCAGTACTTC; CDR3aa: CASSRNYEQYF
v_gene: TRBV19; j_gene: TRBJ1-2; abundance: -; d_gene: TRBD1; CDR3nt: TGTGCCAGTAGCAAACAGGGGGACTACTATGGCTACACCTTC; CDR3aa: CASSKQGDYYGYTF
v_gene: TRBV5-1; j_gene: TRBJ2-7; abundance: -; d_gene: -; CDR3nt: TGCGCCAGCAGCTTGGAGCGGATTTATACCTACGAGCAGTACTTC; CDR3aa: CASSLERIYTYEQYF
v_gene: TRBV11-3; j_gene: TRBJ2-1; abundance: -; d_gene: -; CDR3nt: TGTGCCAGCAGCCGGGGTAGCTCCTACAATGAGCAGTTCTTC; CDR3aa: CASSRGSSYNEQFF
v_gene: TRBV6-2/TRBV6-3; j_gene: TRBJ2-3; abundance: -; d_gene: -; CDR3nt: TGTGCCAGCAGTTACTACTTATGGGACATTTCTAGCACAGATACGCAGTATTTT; CDR3aa: CASSYYLWDISSTDTQYF
v_gene: TRBV7-6; j_gene: TRBJ2-2; abundance: -; d_gene: -; CDR3nt: TGTGCCAGCAGCCTTAACACCGGGGAGCTGTTTTTT; CDR3aa: CASSLNTGELFF
v_gene: TRBV9; j_gene: TRBJ1-3; abundance: -; d_gene: -; CDR3nt: TGTGCCAGCAGCGTAGGAATGATTGCTATCTCTGGAAACACCATATATTTT; CDR3aa: CASSVGMIAISGNTIYF
v_gene: TRBV19; j_gene: TRBJ2-2; abundance: few; d_gene: TRBD1; CDR3nt: TGTGCCAGTAGTATGGACAGGGGAGGCACCGGGGAGCTGTTTTTT; CDR3aa: CASSMDRGGTGELFF
v_gene: TRBV7-2; j_gene: TRBJ1-5; abundance: -; d_gene: -; CDR3nt: TGTGCCAGCAGCTCCCGGGACGGATACAATCAGCCCCAGCATTTT; CDR3aa: CASSSRDGYNQPQHF
v_gene: TRBV15; j_gene: TRBJ1-1; abundance: -; d_gene: -; CDR3nt: TGTGCCACCAGCAGAGGCGGGAACATGAACACTGAAGCTTTCTTT; CDR3aa: CATSRGGNMNTEAFF
v_gene: TRBV7-8; j_gene: TRBJ1-2; abundance: -; d_gene: -; CDR3nt: TGTGCCAGCAGCGCCCCGGACAGTTATGGCTACACCTTC; CDR3aa: CASSAPDSYGYTF
v_gene: TRBV5-1; j_gene: TRBJ1-1; abundance: -; d_gene: -; CDR3nt: TGCGCCAGCAGCTTGTCTGGGGGGAACACTGAAGCTTTCTTT; CDR3aa: CASSLSGGNTEAFF
v_gene: TRBV27; j_gene: TRBJ2-2; abundance: -; d_gene: -; CDR3nt: TGTGCCAGCAGTTTAGAGGGGAGGAACACCGGGGAGCTGTTTTTT; CDR3aa: CASSLEGRNTGELFF
v_gene: TRBV18; j_gene: TRBJ2-1; abundance: -; d_gene: -; CDR3nt: TGTGCCAGCTCACTCCAATCCAGCCAAGTTGAGCAGTTCTTC; CDR3aa: CASSLQSSQVEQFF
v_gene: TRBV11-2; j_gene: TRBJ2-1; abundance: -; d_gene: -; CDR3nt: TGTGCCAGCAGAAGCTACAGGGTCCGGGGCTCCTACAATGAGCAGTTCTTC; CDR3aa: CASRSYRVRGSYNEQFF
v_gene: TRBV19; j_gene: TRBJ1-1; abundance: -; d_gene: TRBD1; CDR3nt: TGTGCCAGTAGTATATGGAGGTCGACAGGGGGGGCCCACGGCACTGAAGCTTTCTTT; CDR3aa: CASSIWRSTGGAHGTEAFF
v_gene: TRBV7-3; j_gene: TRBJ2-3; abundance: -; d_gene: -; CDR3nt: TGTGCCAGCGGGGGGCGGAACACAGATACGCAGTATTTT; CDR3aa: CASGGRNTDTQYF
v_gene: TRBV7-9; j_gene: TRBJ1-5; abundance: -; d_gene: -; CDR3nt: TGTGCCAGCAGCTTCCTAGGGAGTCATCAGCCCCAGCATTTT; CDR3aa: CASSFLGSHQPQHF
v_gene: TRBV7-3; j_gene: TRBJ1-1; abundance: -; d_gene: TRBD1; CDR3nt: TGTGCCAGCAGCTTAAGACCCGGGACAGGGAACACTGAAGCTTTCTTT; CDR3aa: CASSLRPGTGNTEAFF
v_gene: TRBV28; j_gene: TRBJ1-4; abundance: -; d_gene: -; CDR3nt: TGTGCCAGCAGTTTTACAGGCGGACCCAATGAAAAACTGTTTTTT; CDR3aa: CASSFTGGPNEKLFF
v_gene: TRBV5-1; j_gene: TRBJ2-7; abundance: -; d_gene: -; CDR3nt: TGCGCCAGCAGCTGGGCCGGGACGGGCTCCTACGAGCAGTACTTC; CDR3aa: CASSWAGTGSYEQYF
v_gene: TRBV19; j_gene: TRBJ1-4; abundance: -; d_gene: TRBD1; CDR3nt: TGTGCCAGTAACCTTCAGGGGGGGGAAAAACTGTTTTTT; CDR3aa: CASNLQGGEKLFF
v_gene: TRBV20-1; j_gene: TRBJ2-4; abundance: -; d_gene: -; CDR3nt: TGCAGTGCCGATGCCTCGGGCAGGGTGTACTTC; CDR3aa: CSADASGRVYF
v_gene: TRBV9; j_gene: TRBJ2-1; abundance: -; d_gene: -; CDR3nt: TGTGCCAGCACCCGGGATGGGGAGGTCTACAATGAGCAGTTCTTC; CDR3aa: CASTRDGEVYNEQFF
v_gene: TRBV10-3; j_gene: TRBJ2-2; abundance: -; d_gene: -; CDR3nt: TGTGCCATAAGGGCGTCAAGCGCGAACACCGGGGAGCTGTTTTTT; CDR3aa: CAIRASSANTGELFF
v_gene: TRBV18; j_gene: TRBJ1-5; abundance: -; d_gene: -; CDR3nt: TGTGCCAGCACCTGGACGGTCAATCAGCCCCAGCATTTT; CDR3aa: CASTWTVNQPQHF
v_gene: TRBV24-1; j_gene: TRBJ1-2; abundance: -; d_gene: -; CDR3nt: TGTGCCACCAGTTCCACACGGGGGGTAGGCGGCTACACCTTC; CDR3aa: CATSSTRGVGGYTF
v_gene: TRBV6-5; j_gene: TRBJ1-2; abundance: -; d_gene: -; CDR3nt: TGTGCCAGCAGTTACTCAAGGGATCTGGCGTATGGCTACACCTTC; CDR3aa: CASSYSRDLAYGYTF
v_gene: TRBV7-9; j_gene: TRBJ2-3; abundance: -; d_gene: TRBD2; CDR3nt: TGTGCCAGCAGCTTAGCACCCTCAAGCGGGAGGGCCGGTACGCAGTATTTT; CDR3aa: CASSLAPSSGRAGTQYF
v_gene: TRBV27; j_gene: TRBJ2-2; abundance: -; d_gene: -; CDR3nt: TGTGCCAGCGGGCGGGCCACCGGGGAGCTGTTTTTT; CDR3aa: CASGRATGELFF
v_gene: TRBV6-2/TRBV6-3; j_gene: TRBJ2-3; abundance: -; d_gene: -; CDR3nt: TGTGCCAGCAGTTACACTAGCACAGATACGCAGTATTTT; CDR3aa: CASSYTSTDTQYF
v_gene: TRBV11-2; j_gene: TRBJ1-2; abundance: -; d_gene: -; CDR3nt: TGTGCCAGCAGCTTAGGCCCAGGGGCAGGGACGGATGGCTACACCTTC; CDR3aa: CASSLGPGAGTDGYTF
v_gene: TRBV13; j_gene: TRBJ1-6; abundance: -; d_gene: TRBD1; CDR3nt: TGTGCCAGCAGTTCCGGACAGGGGGCGACTTCACCCCTCCACTTT; CDR3aa: CASSSGQGATSPLHF
v_gene: TRBV19; j_gene: TRBJ1-5; abundance: -; d_gene: -; CDR3nt: TGTGCCAGTAGTAGGGGCCGGAAGGGCGATAGCAATCAGCCCCAGCATTTT; CDR3aa: CASSRGRKGDSNQPQHF
v_gene: TRBV6-2/TRBV6-3; j_gene: TRBJ2-7; abundance: -; d_gene: -; CDR3nt: TGTGCCAGCAGTCCCGACATTCCAATGTACTTC; CDR3aa: CASSPDIPMYF
v_gene: TRBV2; j_gene: TRBJ1-1; abundance: -; d_gene: -; CDR3nt: TGTGCCAGCGTGGAGGGGGTTAGGACTTTCTTT; CDR3aa: CASVEGVRTFF
v_gene: TRBV12-5; j_gene: TRBJ2-2; abundance: once; d_gene: -; CDR3nt: TGTGCTAGTGGTTTGGTAGGAGGAGCCGGGGAGCTGTTTTTT; CDR3aa: CASGLVGGAGELFF
v_gene: TRBV4-2; j_gene: TRBJ2-1; abundance: -; d_gene: -; CDR3nt: TGTGCCAGCAGCCGCGGGACCCCTGCCTACAATGAGCAGTTCTTC; CDR3aa: CASSRGTPAYNEQFF
v_gene: TRBV9; j_gene: TRBJ1-1; abundance: -; d_gene: -; CDR3nt: TGTGCCAGCAGCGTAGGGGGAGGGAAAGGCGCTGAAGCTTTCTTT; CDR3aa: CASSVGGGKGAEAFF
v_gene: TRBV10-1; j_gene: TRBJ1-5; abundance: -; d_gene: -; CDR3nt: TGCGCCAGCAGTGAGTCTTTGGGGCAGCCCCAGCATTTT; CDR3aa: CASSESLGQPQHF